The rows below give T cell receptor beta chains drawn from one sample of a study of cytomegalovirus exposure and HLA in healthy donors. The method was immunoSEQ multiplex PCR; TCRdb's version includes in-frame clones alone and lacks a portion of them. The sample records some 140,000 clones, approximately 74% being singletons. The material sequenced was PBMCs. These receptor sequences come from a young man in good health and CMV-seronegative. Both conserved end residues are part of each CDR3. A D gene is named only where the DNA matches it firmly. A clone size is listed for some rows: how often the clone was seen (once, few, many), or a class if it is expanded.

abundance	d_gene	v_gene	j_gene	CDR3nt	CDR3aa
NA	TRBD2	TRBV9	TRBJ2-3	TGTGCCAGCAGCGTAGGAGGTAGCGGGGGAACAGATACGCAGTATTTT	CASSVGGSGGTDTQYF
NA	TRBD2	TRBV6-4	TRBJ2-3	TGTGCCAGCAGTTCACTAGCGGGGGCCCCCACAGATACGCAGTATTTT	CASSSLAGAPTDTQYF
NA	NA	TRBV29-1	TRBJ2-2	TGCAGCGTTGAATGTGGGGGGAGCGACACCGGGGAGCTGTTTTTT	CSVECGGSDTGELFF
NA	NA	TRBV30	TRBJ2-1	TGTGCCTGGAGTCCAGGACAGCTACCCTCGGGGCAGTTCTTC	CAWSPGQLPSGQFF
NA	NA	TRBV28	TRBJ1-4	TGTGCCGGCCTGGACACACATAATGAAAAACTGTTTTTT	CAGLDTHNEKLFF
NA	TRBD1	TRBV27	TRBJ2-1	TGTGCCAGCAGTTTTGAGGTGGCAGGGGGCTATCATTACAATGAGCAGTTCTTC	CASSFEVAGGYHYNEQFF
NA	TRBD2	TRBV10-3	TRBJ2-2	TGTGCCATCAGAGGGACTAGCGGTGAGGGGACCGGGGAGCTGTTTTTT	CAIRGTSGEGTGELFF
NA	TRBD1	TRBV9	TRBJ2-5	TGTGCCAGCAGCGTTGGGACAGCCGACCAAGAGACCCAGTACTTC	CASSVGTADQETQYF
NA	TRBD2	TRBV5-1	TRBJ2-2	TGCGCCAGCAGCTTGGCCGTCGGGGGGGCCACCGGGGAGCTGTTTTTT	CASSLAVGGATGELFF
NA	TRBD1	TRBV5-1	TRBJ2-5	TGCGCCAGCAGCTTGCGGGACAGTAAAGAGACCCAGTACTTC	CASSLRDSKETQYF
NA	NA	TRBV5-4	TRBJ1-1	TGTGCCAGCACCATACCCGGGGACACTGAAGCTTTCTTT	CASTIPGDTEAFF
NA	NA	TRBV6-1	TRBJ1-2	TGTGCCAGCAGGGACAGCTGGGATGGCTACACCTTC	CASRDSWDGYTF
NA	NA	TRBV28	TRBJ1-1	TGTGCCAGCAGTTCCGGTCTTGCGAACACTGAAGCTTTCTTT	CASSSGLANTEAFF
NA	NA	TRBV30	TRBJ2-3	TGTGCCTGGAGTGTGGCAGGGATTGACACAGATACGCAGTATTTT	CAWSVAGIDTDTQYF
few	NA	TRBV4-1	TRBJ1-2	TGCGCCAGCAGCCGGAATAGGCCAGGGGCGGACTATGGCTACACCTTC	CASSRNRPGADYGYTF
NA	NA	TRBV10-1	TRBJ1-1	TGCGCCAGCTCTCGAGGGGGAGCGAACACTGAAGCTTTCTTT	CASSRGGANTEAFF
NA	NA	TRBV5-6	TRBJ1-1	TGTGCCAGCAGCTTGGCAGGGTACGGAAGAAAAACTGAAGCTTTCTTT	CASSLAGYGRKTEAFF
NA	TRBD1	TRBV27	TRBJ2-1	TGTGCCAGCAGTTTTGGACAGGCCTTGGATGAGCAGTTCTTC	CASSFGQALDEQFF
once	TRBD2	TRBV11-2	TRBJ2-7	TGTGCCAGCAGCTTAATGGGGGGGATGGGGAACGAGCAGTACTTC	CASSLMGGMGNEQYF
NA	NA	TRBV6-4	TRBJ1-3	TGTGCCAGCAGTGATGAGGGTACTGGAAACACCATATATTTT	CASSDEGTGNTIYF
NA	TRBD1	TRBV27	TRBJ1-1	TGTGCCAGCAGTTTCCTGACAGGGGGAGGAAGGACTGAAGCTTTCTTT	CASSFLTGGGRTEAFF
NA	NA	TRBV21-1	TRBJ2-3	TGTGCCAGCGGACTACCGGGACAGGCTACAGATACGCAGTATTTT	CASGLPGQATDTQYF
NA	NA	TRBV2	TRBJ2-1	TGTGCCAGCAGCCCGGACTTTAGCGACTTCAATGAGCAGTTCTTC	CASSPDFSDFNEQFF
few	TRBD1	TRBV6-5	TRBJ2-7	TGTGCCAGCAGTTACCGGACAGGGGACACCTACGAGCAGTACTTC	CASSYRTGDTYEQYF